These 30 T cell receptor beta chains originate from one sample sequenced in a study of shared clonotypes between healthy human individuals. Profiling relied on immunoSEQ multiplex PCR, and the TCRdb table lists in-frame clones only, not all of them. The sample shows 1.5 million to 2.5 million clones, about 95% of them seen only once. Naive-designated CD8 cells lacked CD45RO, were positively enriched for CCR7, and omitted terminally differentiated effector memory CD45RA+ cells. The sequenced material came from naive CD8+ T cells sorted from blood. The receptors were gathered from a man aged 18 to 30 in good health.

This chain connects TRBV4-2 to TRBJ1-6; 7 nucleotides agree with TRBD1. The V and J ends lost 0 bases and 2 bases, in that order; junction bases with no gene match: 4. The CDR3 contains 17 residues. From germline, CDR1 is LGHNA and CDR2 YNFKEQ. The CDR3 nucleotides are TGTGCCAGCAGCCAAGAAGGAGGGGGCCCCTATAATTCACCCCTCCACTTT. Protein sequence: CASSQEGGGPYNSPLHF.

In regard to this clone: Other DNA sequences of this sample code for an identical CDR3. For the CDR3, the DNA is TGTGCCAGCAGCCTCGGGCAGAACACTGAAGCTTTCTTT. This sequence encodes CASSLGQNTEAFF. The V and J genes are TRBV9 and TRBJ1-1; D is undetermined. The CDR3 totals 13 residues. The ends were cut back, 4 bases at V and 1 base at J, with 8 bases in the middle. Germline CDR1 SGDLS, CDR2 YYNGEE.

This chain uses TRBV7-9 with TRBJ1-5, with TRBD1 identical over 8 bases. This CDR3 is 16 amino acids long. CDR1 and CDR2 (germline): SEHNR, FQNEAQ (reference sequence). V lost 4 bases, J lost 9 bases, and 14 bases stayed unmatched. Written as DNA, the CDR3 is TGTGCCAGCAGCTCCGGACAGGGAACTGCCCGAGCGCCCCAGCATTTT. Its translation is CASSSGQGTARAPQHF. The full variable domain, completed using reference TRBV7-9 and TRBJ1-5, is DTGVSQNPRHKITKRGQNVTFRCDPISEHNRLYWYRQTLGQGPEFLTYFQNEAQLEKSRLLSDRFSAERPKGSFSTLEIQRTEQGDSAMYLCASSSGQGTARAPQHFGDGTRLSIL.

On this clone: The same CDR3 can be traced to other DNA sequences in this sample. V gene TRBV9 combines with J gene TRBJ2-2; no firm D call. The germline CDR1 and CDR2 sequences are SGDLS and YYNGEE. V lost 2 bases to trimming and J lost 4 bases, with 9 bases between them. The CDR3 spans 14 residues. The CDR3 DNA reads TGTGCCAGCAGCGTTGGGTCCGGCACCGGGGAGCTGTTTTTT. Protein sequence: CASSVGSGTGELFF.

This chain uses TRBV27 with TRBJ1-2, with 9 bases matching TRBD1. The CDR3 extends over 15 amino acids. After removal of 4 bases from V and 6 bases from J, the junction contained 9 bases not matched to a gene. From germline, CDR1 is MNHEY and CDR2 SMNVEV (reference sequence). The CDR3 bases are TGTGCCAGCAGTTCCTACCCGACAGGGGGTAATGGCTACACCTTC. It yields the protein CASSSYPTGGNGYTF.

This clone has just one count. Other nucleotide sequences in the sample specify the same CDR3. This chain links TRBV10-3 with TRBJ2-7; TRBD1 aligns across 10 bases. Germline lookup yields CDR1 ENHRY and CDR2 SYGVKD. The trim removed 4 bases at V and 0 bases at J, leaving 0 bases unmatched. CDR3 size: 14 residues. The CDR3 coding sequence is TGTGCCATCAGTGGGACAGGGGGCTCCTACGAGCAGTACTTC. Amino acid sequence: CAISGTGGSYEQYF.

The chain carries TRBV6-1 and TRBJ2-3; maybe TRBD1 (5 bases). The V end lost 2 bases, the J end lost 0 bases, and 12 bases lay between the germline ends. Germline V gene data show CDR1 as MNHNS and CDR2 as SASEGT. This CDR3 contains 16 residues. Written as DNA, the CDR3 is TGTGCCAGCAGTGAAATACAGGATTCTAGCACAGATACGCAGTATTTT. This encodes CASSEIQDSSTDTQYF.

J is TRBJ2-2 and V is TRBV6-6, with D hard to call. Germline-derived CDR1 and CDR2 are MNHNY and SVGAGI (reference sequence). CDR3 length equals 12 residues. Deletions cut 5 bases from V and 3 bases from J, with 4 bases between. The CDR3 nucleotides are TGTGCCAGCAGTCCCGACACCGGGGAGCTGTTTTTT. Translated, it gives CASSPDTGELFF.

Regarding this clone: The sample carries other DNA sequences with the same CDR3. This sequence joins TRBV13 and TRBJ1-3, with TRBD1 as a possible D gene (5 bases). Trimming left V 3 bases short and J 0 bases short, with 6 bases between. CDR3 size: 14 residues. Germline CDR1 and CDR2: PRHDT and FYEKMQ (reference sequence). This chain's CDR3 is CASSFGTSGNTIYF. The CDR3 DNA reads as TGTGCCAGCAGCTTCGGGACCTCTGGAAACACCATATATTTT.

This CDR3 is CASSLRAWAVEQFF. The CDR3 DNA reads as TGTGCCAGCAGTTTAAGGGCTTGGGCGGTTGAGCAGTTCTTC. The chain recombines TRBV28 with TRBJ2-1; D is undetermined. The V gene's germline CDR1 is MDHEN and CDR2 SYDVKM. CDR3 length equals 14 residues. V lost 2 bases to trimming and J lost 9 bases, with 14 bases between them.

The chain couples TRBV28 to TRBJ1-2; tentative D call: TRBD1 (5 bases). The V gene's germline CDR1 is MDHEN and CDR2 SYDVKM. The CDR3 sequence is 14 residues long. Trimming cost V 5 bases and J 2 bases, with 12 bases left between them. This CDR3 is CASSPLTENYGYTF. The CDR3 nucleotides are TGTGCCAGCAGTCCGTTGACAGAGAACTATGGCTACACCTTC.

The CDR3 is CASSQDMGDNQPQHF. As DNA, the CDR3 is TGCGCCAGCAGCCAAGATATGGGGGACAATCAGCCCCAGCATTTT. V usage is TRBV4-3 and J usage is TRBJ1-5, with D possibly TRBD1 on 5 matching bases. V shed 0 bases and J shed 3 bases, with 9 bases lying between them. Germline V gives CDR1 LGHNA, CDR2 YSLEER. The CDR3 runs 15 residues.

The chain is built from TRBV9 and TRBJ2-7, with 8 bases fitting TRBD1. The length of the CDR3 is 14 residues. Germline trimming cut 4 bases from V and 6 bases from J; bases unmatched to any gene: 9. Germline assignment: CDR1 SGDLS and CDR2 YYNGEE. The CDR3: CASSFSGTGGEQYF. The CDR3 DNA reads TGTGCCAGCAGCTTCTCCGGGACAGGAGGCGAGCAGTACTTC.

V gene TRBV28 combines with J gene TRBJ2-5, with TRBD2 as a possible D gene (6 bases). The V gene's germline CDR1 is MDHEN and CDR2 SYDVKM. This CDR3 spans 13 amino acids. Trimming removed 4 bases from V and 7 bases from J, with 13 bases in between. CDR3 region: CASSWSGPGTQYF. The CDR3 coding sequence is TGTGCCAGCAGTTGGAGCGGGCCTGGGACCCAGTACTTC.

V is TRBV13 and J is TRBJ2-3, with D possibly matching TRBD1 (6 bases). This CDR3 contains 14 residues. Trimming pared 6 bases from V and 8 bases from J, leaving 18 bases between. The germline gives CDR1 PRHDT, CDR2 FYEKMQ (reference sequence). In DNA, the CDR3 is TGTGCCAGCAGATCAGGGGAGTTGGAAGCTACGCAGTATTTT. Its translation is CASRSGELEATQYF.

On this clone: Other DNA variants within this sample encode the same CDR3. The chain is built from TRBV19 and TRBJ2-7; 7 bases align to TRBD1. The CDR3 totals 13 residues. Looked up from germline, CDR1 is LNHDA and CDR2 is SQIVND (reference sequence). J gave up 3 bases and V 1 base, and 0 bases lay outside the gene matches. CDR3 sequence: CASSIGTGYEQYF. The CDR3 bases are TGTGCCAGTAGTATAGGGACAGGCTACGAGCAGTACTTC.

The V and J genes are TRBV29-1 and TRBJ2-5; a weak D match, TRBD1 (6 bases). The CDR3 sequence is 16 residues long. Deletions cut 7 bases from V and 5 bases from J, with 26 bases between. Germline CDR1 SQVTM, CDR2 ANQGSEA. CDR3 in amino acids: CSADLQGSGHEETQYF. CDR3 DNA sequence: TGCAGCGCTGACTTACAGGGTTCTGGCCACGAGGAGACCCAGTACTTC.

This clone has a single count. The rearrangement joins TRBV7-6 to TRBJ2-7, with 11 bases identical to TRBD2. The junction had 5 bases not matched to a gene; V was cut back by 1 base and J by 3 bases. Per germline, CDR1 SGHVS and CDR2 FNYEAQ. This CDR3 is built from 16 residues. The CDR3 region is CASSLGLAGRSYEQYF. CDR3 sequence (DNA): TGTGCCAGCAGCTTAGGACTAGCGGGACGGAGCTACGAGCAGTACTTC.

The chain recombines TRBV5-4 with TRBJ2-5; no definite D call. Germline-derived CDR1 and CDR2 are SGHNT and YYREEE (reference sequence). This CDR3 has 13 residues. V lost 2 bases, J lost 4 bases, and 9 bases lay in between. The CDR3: CASSFVEGETQYF. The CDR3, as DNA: TGTGCCAGCAGCTTCGTAGAAGGAGAGACCCAGTACTTC. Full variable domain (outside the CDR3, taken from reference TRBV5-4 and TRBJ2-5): ETGVTQSPTHLIKTRGQQVTLRCSSQSGHNTVSWYQQALGQGPQFIFQYYREEENGRGNFPPRFSGLQFPNYSSELNVNALELDDSALYLCASSFVEGETQYFGPGTRLLVL.

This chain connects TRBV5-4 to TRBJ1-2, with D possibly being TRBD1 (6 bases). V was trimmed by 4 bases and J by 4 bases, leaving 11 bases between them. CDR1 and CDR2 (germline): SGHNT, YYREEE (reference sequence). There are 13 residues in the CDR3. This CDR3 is CASSTDRAYGYTF. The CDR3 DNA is TGTGCCAGCAGCACGGACAGAGCCTATGGCTACACCTTC.

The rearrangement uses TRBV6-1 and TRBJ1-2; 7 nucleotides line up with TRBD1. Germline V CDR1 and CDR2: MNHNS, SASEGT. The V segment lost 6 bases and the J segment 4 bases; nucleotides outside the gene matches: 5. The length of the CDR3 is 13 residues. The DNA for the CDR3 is TGTGCCAGCAGCCTGGGACAGTTCTATGGCTACACCTTC. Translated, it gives CASSLGQFYGYTF.

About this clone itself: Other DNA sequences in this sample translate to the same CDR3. The CDR3 DNA is TGTGCCAGCTCCCCGGGGGGACCCGAGCAGTACTTC. Amino acid sequence: CASSPGGPEQYF. V is TRBV28 and J is TRBJ2-7; 7 positions agree with TRBD2. This CDR3 is 12 amino acids long. Looked up from germline, CDR1 is MDHEN and CDR2 is SYDVKM. V lost 8 bases, J lost 6 bases, and 7 bases stayed unmatched.

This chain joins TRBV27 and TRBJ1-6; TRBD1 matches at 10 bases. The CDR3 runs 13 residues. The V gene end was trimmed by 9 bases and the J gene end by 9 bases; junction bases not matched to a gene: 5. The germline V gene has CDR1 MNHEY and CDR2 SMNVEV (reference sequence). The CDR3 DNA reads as TGTGCCAGTACCGGGACAGGGGTTTCACCCCTCCACTTT. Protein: CASTGTGVSPLHF.

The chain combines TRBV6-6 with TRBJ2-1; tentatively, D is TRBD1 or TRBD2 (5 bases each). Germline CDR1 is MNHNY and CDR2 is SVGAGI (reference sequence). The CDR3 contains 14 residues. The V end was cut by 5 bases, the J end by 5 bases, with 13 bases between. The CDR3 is CASSPLGVHNEQFF. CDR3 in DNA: TGTGCCAGCAGTCCTTTGGGGGTACACAATGAGCAGTTCTTC.

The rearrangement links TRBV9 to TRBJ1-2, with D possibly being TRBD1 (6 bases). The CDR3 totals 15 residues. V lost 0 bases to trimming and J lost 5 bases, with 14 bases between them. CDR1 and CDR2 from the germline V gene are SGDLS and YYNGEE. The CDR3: CASSVGSAGVYGYTF. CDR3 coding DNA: TGTGCCAGCAGCGTAGGGTCTGCAGGGGTGTATGGCTACACCTTC.

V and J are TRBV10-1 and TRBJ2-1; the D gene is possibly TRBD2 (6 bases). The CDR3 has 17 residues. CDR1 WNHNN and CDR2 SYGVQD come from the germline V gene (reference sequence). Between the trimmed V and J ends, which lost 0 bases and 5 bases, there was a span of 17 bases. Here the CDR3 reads CASSESVWTGDHNEQFF. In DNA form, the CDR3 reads TGCGCCAGCAGTGAGTCGGTTTGGACGGGGGACCACAATGAGCAGTTCTTC.

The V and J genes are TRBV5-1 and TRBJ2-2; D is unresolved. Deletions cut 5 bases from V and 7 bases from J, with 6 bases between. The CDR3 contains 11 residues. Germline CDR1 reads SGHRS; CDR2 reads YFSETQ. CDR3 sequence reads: CASRADGELFF. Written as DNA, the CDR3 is TGCGCCAGCAGGGCGGACGGGGAGCTGTTTTTT.

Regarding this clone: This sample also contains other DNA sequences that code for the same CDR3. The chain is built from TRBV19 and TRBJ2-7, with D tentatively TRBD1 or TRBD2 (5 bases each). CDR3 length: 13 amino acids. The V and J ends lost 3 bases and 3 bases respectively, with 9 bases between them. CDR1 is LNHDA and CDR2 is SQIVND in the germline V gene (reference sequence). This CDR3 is CASSIGTGYEQYF. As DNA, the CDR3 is TGTGCCAGTAGTATCGGGACCGGCTACGAGCAGTACTTC.

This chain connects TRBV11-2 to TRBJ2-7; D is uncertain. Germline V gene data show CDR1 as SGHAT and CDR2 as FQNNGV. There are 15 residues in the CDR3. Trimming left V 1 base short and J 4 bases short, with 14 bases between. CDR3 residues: CASSLGRGQVYEQYF. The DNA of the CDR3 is TGTGCCAGCAGCTTAGGCAGAGGTCAGGTTTACGAGCAGTACTTC.

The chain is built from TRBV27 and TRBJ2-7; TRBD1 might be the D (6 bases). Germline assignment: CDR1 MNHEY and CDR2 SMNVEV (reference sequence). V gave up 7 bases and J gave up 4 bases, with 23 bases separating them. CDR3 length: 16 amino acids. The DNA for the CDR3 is TGTGCCAGCACCGAAACAGGGACACCTCCTCTATACGAGCAGTACTTC. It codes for CASTETGTPPLYEQYF.